Listed below are T cell receptor beta chains from one sample, sequenced in a study of molecular identifiers for immune sequencing clone quantification. MiXCR, applied by TCRdb to the PCR reads, yields one record per CDR3 protein. This repertoire shows about 500,000 distinct CDR3 sequences, around 23% found once; its top ten account for approximately 0.8%. The sample comprised naive CD8+ T cells from blood, with Jurkat cell RNA spiked in. The origin of the receptors is a human donor in good health. Some libraries in this study had Jurkat cell RNA spiked in. CDR3s include the opening cysteine and the closing phenylalanine or tryptophan. D genes are given only for firm matches. The size entry is marked missing in some rows and otherwise reads once, few, many or a size class.

J gene,V gene,clone size,D gene,CDR3 protein,CDR3 DNA
TRBJ2-3,TRBV24-1,-,-,CATSDPAEFTDTQYF,TGTGCCACCAGTGATCCAGCGGAGTTCACAGATACGCAGTATTTT
TRBJ2-1,TRBV20-1,once,TRBD2,CSAHSRTSSYNEQFF,TGCAGTGCCCATTCCCGGACTAGCTCCTACAATGAGCAGTTCTTC
TRBJ1-1,TRBV7-9,many,-,CASSLAQGSNTEAFF,TGTGCCAGCAGCTTAGCGCAGGGGTCGAACACTGAAGCTTTCTTT
TRBJ1-2,TRBV19,-,-,CASSILGYKNYGYTF,TGTGCCAGTAGTATTTTGGGATACAAGAACTATGGCTACACCTTC
TRBJ2-7,TRBV5-4,-,TRBD1,CASSFEGTEPYEQYF,TGTGCCAGCAGTTTCGAGGGGACAGAACCCTACGAGCAGTACTTC
TRBJ1-2,TRBV5-3,-,-,CACSLSGTNYGYTF,TGTGCCTGCAGCTTGTCCGGGACCAACTATGGCTACACCTTC
TRBJ1-1,TRBV4-3,-,-,CASSQELSQLNTEAFF,TGCGCCAGCAGCCAAGAATTGTCACAGTTGAACACTGAAGCTTTCTTT
TRBJ1-2,TRBV9,few,-,CASSPPRGTGYTF,TGTGCCAGCAGCCCCCCCCGGGGTACTGGCTACACCTTC
TRBJ2-3,TRBV7-2,-,TRBD2,CASRPSGGSGDTQYF,TGTGCCAGCCGCCCCTCGGGCGGGAGTGGTGATACGCAGTATTTT
TRBJ1-1,TRBV2,many,-,CANTLGLEAFF,TGTGCCAATACGTTGGGGCTTGAAGCTTTCTTT
TRBJ2-3,TRBV3-1,few,TRBD1,CASSLRQGITDTQYF,TGTGCCAGCAGCCTTAGACAGGGGATCACAGATACGCAGTATTTT
TRBJ2-3,TRBV28,many,TRBD2,CASSSGLAGGSPSSDTQYF,TGTGCCAGCAGTTCCGGACTAGCGGGAGGATCCCCCTCCTCAGATACGCAGTATTTT
TRBJ1-5,TRBV5-4,many,-,CASSLWGYQPQHF,TGTGCCAGCAGCTTGTGGGGTTATCAGCCCCAGCATTTT
TRBJ2-1,TRBV7-9,-,TRBD2,CASSSGLAGMDEQFF,TGTGCCAGCAGCTCGGGACTAGCGGGTATGGATGAGCAGTTCTTC
TRBJ2-7,TRBV20-1,-,-,CSARGLSYEQYF,TGCAGTGCTAGAGGACTGTCCTACGAGCAGTACTTC
TRBJ1-2,TRBV27,few,-,CASSPPVTGKGYGYTF,TGTGCCAGCAGTCCCCCCGTTACAGGGAAAGGGTATGGCTACACCTTC
TRBJ1-5,TRBV9,few,-,CASGGNQPQHF,TGTGCCAGCGGGGGGAATCAGCCCCAGCATTTT
TRBJ1-1,TRBV12-3/TRBV12-4,few,-,CASSREQRVAFF,TGTGCCAGCAGCCGCGAGCAGCGGGTAGCTTTCTTT
TRBJ2-5,TRBV4-3,many,-,CASSQDVLETQYF,TGCGCCAGCAGCCAAGATGTCTTAGAGACCCAGTACTTC
TRBJ1-5,TRBV20-1,-,-,CSARSLTTGLNQPQHF,TGCAGTGCTAGAAGCCTTACGACAGGCCTAAATCAGCCCCAGCATTTT
TRBJ2-1,TRBV19,few,TRBD2,CASAAGGKDEQFF,TGTGCCAGTGCAGCGGGGGGGAAGGATGAGCAGTTCTTC
TRBJ1-4,TRBV12-3/TRBV12-4,many,-,CASSFGPFSLLFF,TGTGCCAGCAGCTTTGGCCCTTTTAGCCTACTGTTTTTT
TRBJ2-1,TRBV9,-,TRBD2,CASSVEGGSRNEQFF,TGTGCCAGCAGCGTAGAAGGCGGGAGTAGGAATGAGCAGTTCTTC
TRBJ1-4,TRBV4-3,many,-,CASSLGGAGEKLFF,TGCGCCAGCAGCTTAGGCGGGGCGGGGGAAAAACTGTTTTTT
TRBJ2-7,TRBV27,many,TRBD1,CASSVGTDYYEQYF,TGTGCCAGCAGTGTGGGGACAGATTACTACGAGCAGTACTTC
TRBJ1-2,TRBV12-3/TRBV12-4,few,-,CASSGGGYGYTF,TGTGCCAGCAGTGGAGGCGGCTATGGCTACACCTTC
TRBJ1-4,TRBV21-1,few,-,CASSRPGQGEKLFF,TGTGCCAGCAGCAGACCGGGACAGGGAGAAAAACTGTTTTTT
TRBJ2-5,TRBV11-2,once,-,CASSLAGAGQETQYF,TGTGCCAGCAGCTTAGCAGGGGCGGGCCAAGAGACCCAGTACTTC